The table lists the clone carrying this T cell receptor (beta chain) with a count of one. The data originate from a study of blood T cell repertoires in COVID-19. This CDR3 is 15 amino acids long. The ends were cut back, 4 bases at V and 1 base at J, with 15 bases in the middle. Looked up from germline, CDR1 is SGHKS and CDR2 is YYEKEE (reference sequence). In the original analysis: Amplified reference gene primers provided the basis for estimating nucleated cell counts. Clones were sequenced by immunoSEQ multiplex PCR, and TCRdb holds only the in-frame ones, with some missing. V and J calls and clone size are given by that table; D and trimming were obtained from the DNA. Of around 86,000 clones in the sample, around 90% were seen once.

The chain employs TRBV5-5 and TRBJ2-7, with TRBD2 as a possible D gene (5 bases). The sequence derives from a woman at least 80 years old with acute or convalescent COVID-19. The sample comprised peripheral blood. This CDR3 is CASSRLSEGSYEQYF. The CDR3 DNA is TGTGCCAGCAGCAGACTCTCAGAGGGATCCTACGAGCAGTACTTC.